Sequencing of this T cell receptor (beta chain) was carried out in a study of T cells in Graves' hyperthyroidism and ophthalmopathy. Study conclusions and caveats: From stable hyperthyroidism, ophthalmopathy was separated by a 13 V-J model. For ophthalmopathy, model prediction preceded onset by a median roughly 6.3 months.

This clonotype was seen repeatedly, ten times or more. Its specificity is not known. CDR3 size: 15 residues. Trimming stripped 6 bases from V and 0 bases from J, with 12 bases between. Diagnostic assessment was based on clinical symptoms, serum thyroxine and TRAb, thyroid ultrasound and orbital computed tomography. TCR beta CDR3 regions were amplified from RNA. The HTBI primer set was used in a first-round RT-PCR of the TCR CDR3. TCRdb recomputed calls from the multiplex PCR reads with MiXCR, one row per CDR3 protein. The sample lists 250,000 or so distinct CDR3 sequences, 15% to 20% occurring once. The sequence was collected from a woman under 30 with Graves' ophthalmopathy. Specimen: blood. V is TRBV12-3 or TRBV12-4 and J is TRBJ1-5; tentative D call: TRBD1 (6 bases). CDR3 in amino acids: CASRPGESSNQPQHF. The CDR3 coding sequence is TGTGCCAGCAGGCCAGGGGAGAGTAGCAATCAGCCCCAGCATTTT.